A single sample is the source of the 15 T cell receptor beta chains below, sequenced in a study of T cells in women clearing cervical HPV infection. Libraries were prepared by immunoSEQ multiplex PCR; TCRdb keeps only in-frame clonotypes and omits some of them. This sample's table has around 23,000 clones. Source material: blood buffy coat. These receptors originate from a woman between 18 and 69 years old with a cervical HPV16 infection that either progressed to CIN3+ or cleared (not recorded which).

Concerning this clone: The CDR3 is cut off 3 residues early in the read; its end comes from the germline J gene. The chain carries TRBV7-9 and TRBJ1-1; D call uncertain. CDR3 length: 13 residues. Trimming cost V 2 bases and J 2 bases, with 6 bases left between them. Germline assignment: CDR1 SEHNR and CDR2 FQNEAQ (reference sequence). Partial CDR3 DNA: TGTGCCAGCAGCTTAACATATAACACTGAA. It encodes CASSLTYNTE. The CDR3 in full is CASSLTYNTEAFF.

Remarks on this clone: The read halts 3 residues ahead of the CDR3 end, with the missing end drawn from the germline J gene. This chain connects TRBV18 to TRBJ1-2, with D possibly matching TRBD1 (6 bases). Germline values: CDR1 KGHSH, CDR2 LQKENI. The CDR3 covers 14 residues. The CDR3 loop is CASSSRTAEDTYTF. Partial CDR3 DNA: TGTGCCAGCTCATCCCGGACAGCAGAGGATACC.

Details on this clone: The CDR3 end is not reached by the read, which stops 3 residues before it; the germline J gene fills it in. The chain joins TRBV19 to TRBJ2-5, with 7 nucleotides matching TRBD2. This CDR3 is built from 14 residues. Trimming at V came to 5 bases and at J to 5 bases, leaving 8 bases not matched to a gene. CDR1 is LNHDA and CDR2 is SQIVND in the germline V gene (reference sequence). CDR3 DNA (partial): TGTGCCAGTAGTCCCACTAGCGCAGTGGAGACC. This sequence encodes CASSPTSAVET. The entire CDR3 sequence reads CASSPTSAVETQYF. The whole variable domain, filled in from reference TRBV19 and TRBJ2-5, reads DGGITQSPKYLFRKEGQNVTLSCEQNLNHDAMYWYRQDPGQGLRLIYYSQIVNDFQKGDIAEGYSVSREKKESFPLTVTSAQKNPTAFYLCASSPTSAVETQYFGPGTRLLVL.

A note on this clone: The read is 3 residues too short to cover the CDR3 end, so that end is filled in from the germline J gene. The rearrangement uses TRBV29-1 and TRBJ1-6, with 8 bases aligning to TRBD1. The CDR3 has 13 residues. Germline CDR1 reads SQVTM; CDR2 reads ANQGSEA. Partial CDR3 DNA: TGCAGCGCCAGGACAGGGCCAAATAGGGCC. The encoded protein is CSARTGPNRA. The full CDR3 is CSARTGPNRALHF. The variable domain in full, completed from reference TRBV29-1 and TRBJ1-6, reads SAVISQKPSRDICQRGTSLTIQCQVDSQVTMMFWYRQQPGQSLTLIATANQGSEATYESGFVIDKFPISRPNLTFSTLTVSNMSPEDSSIYLCSARTGPNRALHFGNGTRLTVT.

With regard to this clone: The read finishes 3 residues shy of the CDR3 end, and the germline J gene is used to complete it. The chain is built from TRBV2 and TRBJ1-4; the D gene is possibly TRBD1 (5 bases). V lost 6 bases, J lost 5 bases, and 16 bases lay in between. The germline V gene has CDR1 SNHLY and CDR2 FYNNEI. The CDR3 runs 15 residues. The CDR3: CASRRSLQANEKLFF. CDR3 DNA (partial): TGTGCCAGCAGACGTAGCCTACAGGCCAATGAAAAA. Complete variable domain (other parts from reference TRBV2 and TRBJ1-4): EPEVTQTPSHQVTQMGQEVILRCVPISNHLYFYWYRQILGQKVEFLVSFYNNEISEKSEIFDDQFSVERPDGSNFTLKIRSTKLEDSAMYFCASRRSLQANEKLFFGSGTQLSVL.

A remark on this clone: Read sequence stops 3 residues before the CDR3 end, and the germline J gene provides the missing end. This chain connects TRBV30 to TRBJ2-7; weak D call: TRBD2 (6 bases). The V gene's germline CDR1 is GTSNPN and CDR2 SVGIG (reference sequence). V shed 4 bases and J shed 2 bases, with 15 bases lying between them. The CDR3 is 14 amino acids. This CDR3 is CAWNLRGPTYEQYF. Incomplete CDR3 DNA: TGTGCCTGGAATCTGCGGGGACCGACCTACGAG.

Remarks on this clone: Coverage ceases 3 residues before the CDR3 finishes, and the germline J gene fills in the end. This chain uses TRBV7-6 with TRBJ1-3; a possible D gene is TRBD1 (6 bases). The CDR3 extends over 15 amino acids. Per the germline V gene, CDR1 is SGHVS and CDR2 is FNYEAQ. V lost 1 base to trimming and J lost 0 bases, with 7 bases between them. CDR3 residues: CASSLGGGSGNTIYF. Incomplete CDR3 DNA: TGTGCCAGCAGCTTAGGAGGGGGCTCTGGAAACACC.

As for this clone: The read halts 3 residues ahead of the CDR3 end, with the missing end drawn from the germline J gene. V is TRBV7-4 and J is TRBJ2-7; 8 nucleotides align to TRBD1. CDR3 length equals 13 residues. Per germline, CDR1 SGHVT and CDR2 SQSDAQ. V was clipped by 7 bases and J by 3 bases; unmatched bases: 5. CDR3 DNA (partial): TGTGCCAGCATCCAGGACAGGGTCTACGAG. This codes for CASIQDRVYE. The entire CDR3 protein reads CASIQDRVYEQYF.

Turning to this clone: Other DNA sequences of this sample code for an identical CDR3. The DNA read from the CDR3 is TGTGCCAGTAGTTCGTCCGGGACAGGGGCCTTCGAG. Its translation: CASSSSGTGAFE. The full-length CDR3 reads as CASSSSGTGAFEQYF. This chain connects TRBV19 to TRBJ2-7; 10 bases are shared with TRBD1. From the germline J gene comes the end of the CDR3, since the read stops 3 residues before it. There are 15 residues in the CDR3. After removal of 5 bases from V and 6 bases from J, the junction contained 10 bases not matched to a gene. Germline CDR1 reads LNHDA; CDR2 reads SQIVND (reference sequence). Filled out from reference TRBV19 and TRBJ2-7, the complete variable domain reads DGGITQSPKYLFRKEGQNVTLSCEQNLNHDAMYWYRQDPGQGLRLIYYSQIVNDFQKGDIAEGYSVSREKKESFPLTVTSAQKNPTAFYLCASSSSGTGAFEQYFGPGTRLTVT.

Turning to this clone: Read data end 3 residues before the CDR3 end; the end is taken from the germline J gene. The chain carries TRBV19 and TRBJ2-1, with 7 nucleotides matching TRBD1. CDR1 is LNHDA and CDR2 is SQIVND in the germline V gene (reference sequence). Trimming cost V 4 bases and J 4 bases; bases outside gene matches: 1. CDR3 length: 13 residues. The CDR3 region is CASSRDRYNEQFF. The CDR3 DNA, read in part, is TGTGCCAGTAGTAGGGACAGATACAATGAG.

As regards this clone: The read stops 3 residues short of the end of the CDR3; the missing end is completed from the germline J gene. V usage is TRBV10-3 and J usage is TRBJ2-6; 11 bases map to TRBD1. Losses at the gene ends were 3 bases for V and 4 bases for J; bases not matched to a gene: 14. This CDR3 has 20 amino acids. Germline V gives CDR1 ENHRY, CDR2 SYGVKD. The CDR3 reads CAISDGPGQGVVHGANVLTF. The sequenced CDR3 bases are TGTGCCATCAGTGACGGCCCGGGACAGGGGGTAGTGCACGGGGCCAACGTC.

As to this clone: The read is 3 residues too short to cover the CDR3 end, so that end is filled in from the germline J gene. The genes are TRBV7-8 and TRBJ2-1; D gene uncertain. Germline CDR1 SGHVS, CDR2 FQNEAQ. This CDR3 is built from 15 residues. Trimming shortened V by 1 base and J by 0 bases, and 7 bases separated the two germline ends. The CDR3 here is CASSLVTASYNEQFF. The CDR3 DNA, read in part, is TGTGCCAGCAGCTTAGTTACAGCCTCCTACAATGAG.

Remarks on this clone: The observed sequence ends 3 residues before the CDR3 terminus, with the missing tail filled in from the germline J gene. The chain is built from TRBV10-1 and TRBJ2-2; 8 bases line up with TRBD1. Germline V gives CDR1 WNHNN, CDR2 SYGVQD (reference sequence). J lost 0 bases, V lost 9 bases, and 3 bases had no gene match. The CDR3 has 14 residues. Incomplete CDR3 DNA: TGCGCCAGTTCGGACAGGGCGAACACCGGGGAG. As protein: CASSDRANTGE. The whole CDR3 is CASSDRANTGELFF.

A remark on this clone: With the read ending 3 residues before the CDR3 end, the germline J gene is used to fill in that end. This chain connects TRBV14 to TRBJ1-1; TRBD1 matches 10 bases. The germline CDR1 and CDR2 sequences are SGHDN and FVKESK. V shed 1 base and J 1 base; nucleotides not matched to a gene: 9. The CDR3 contains 18 residues. Incomplete CDR3 DNA: TGTGCCAGCAGCCAAGGGACATGGGACAGGGGACCGAACACTGAA. It encodes CASSQGTWDRGPNTE. The entire CDR3 reads CASSQGTWDRGPNTEAFF.

Notes on this clone: The missing CDR3 end, 3 residues past where the read stops, is filled in from the germline J gene. V gene TRBV5-5 combines with J gene TRBJ1-4; no clear D gene. CDR3 length: 14 amino acids. Looked up from germline, CDR1 is SGHKS and CDR2 is YYEKEE (reference sequence). Incomplete CDR3 DNA: TGTGCCAGCAGCTTGTTTGACTGGAATTCACCA. Its protein product is CASSLFDWNSP. The complete CDR3 protein is CASSLFDWNSPLFF.